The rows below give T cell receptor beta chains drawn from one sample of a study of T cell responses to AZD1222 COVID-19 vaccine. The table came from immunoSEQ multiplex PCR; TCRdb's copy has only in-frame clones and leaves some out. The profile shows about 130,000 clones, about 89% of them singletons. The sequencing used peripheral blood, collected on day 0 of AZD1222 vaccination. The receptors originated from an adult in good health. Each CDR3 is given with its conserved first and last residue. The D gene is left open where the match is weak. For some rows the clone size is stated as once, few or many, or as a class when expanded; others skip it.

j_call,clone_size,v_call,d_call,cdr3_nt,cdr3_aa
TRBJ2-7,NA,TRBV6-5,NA,TGTGCCAGCAGTTACTCTCCAGGTCCCTACGAGCAGTACTTC,CASSYSPGPYEQYF
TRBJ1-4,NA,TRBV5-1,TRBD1,TGCGCCAGCAGTAGTCGGACAGGCGGGGGTGAAAAACTGTTTTTT,CASSSRTGGGEKLFF
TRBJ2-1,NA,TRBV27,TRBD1,TGTGCCAGCAGTTTTGGCAGGGGGCCCGCCAATGAGCAGTTCTTC,CASSFGRGPANEQFF
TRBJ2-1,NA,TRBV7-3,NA,TGTGCCAGCAGCCGGACTGGGCTTAAGAATGAGCAGTTCTTC,CASSRTGLKNEQFF
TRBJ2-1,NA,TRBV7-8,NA,TGTGCCAGCAGCCCGCAGCTGGGGAAGCAGTTCTTC,CASSPQLGKQFF
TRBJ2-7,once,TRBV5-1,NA,TGCGCCAGCAGCTTGGAGAGGGGACGGAACTCATACGAGCAGTACTTC,CASSLERGRNSYEQYF
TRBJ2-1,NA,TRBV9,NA,TGTGCCAGCAGCGTAACTATGGATGAGCAGTTCTTC,CASSVTMDEQFF
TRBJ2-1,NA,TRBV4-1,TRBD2,TGCGCCAGCAGCCGGGGGGCTAGCGGGGCTAGTAGCCCCTACAATGAGCAGTTCTTC,CASSRGASGASSPYNEQFF
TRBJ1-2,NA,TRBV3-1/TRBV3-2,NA,TGTGCCAGCAGCCCCCGGAACCGGGGGAGAGTCTATGGCTACACCTTC,CASSPRNRGRVYGYTF
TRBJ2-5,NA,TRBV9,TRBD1,TGTGCCAGCAGCCCGGGACAGGGTGTCGGGACCCAGTACTTC,CASSPGQGVGTQYF
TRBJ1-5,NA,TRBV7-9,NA,TGTGCCAGCAGCTTATTGGGAGATGGGGATCAGCCCCAGCATTTT,CASSLLGDGDQPQHF
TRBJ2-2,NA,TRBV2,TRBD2,TGTGCCAGCAGTGAGCTGCGGGAGGGCACCGGGGAGCTGTTTTTT,CASSELREGTGELFF
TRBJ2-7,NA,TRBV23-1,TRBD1,TGCGCCAGCAGTCAATTTAGGGGACAGGGGGGGAACGAGCAGTACTTC,CASSQFRGQGGNEQYF
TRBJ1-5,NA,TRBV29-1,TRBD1,TGCAGCGTTGAAACAGGGGGCGGTCAGCCCCAGCATTTT,CSVETGGGQPQHF
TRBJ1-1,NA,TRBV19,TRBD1,TGTGCCAGTAGCAGGGAGGGGGCTCCGAACACTGAAGCTTTCTTT,CASSREGAPNTEAFF
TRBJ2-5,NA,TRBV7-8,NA,TGTGCCAGCAGCTCCCGGGGGGCGGGGGAGACCCAGTACTTC,CASSSRGAGETQYF
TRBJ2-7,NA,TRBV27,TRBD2,TGTGCCAGCAGGCGGGGGGCGATATCATCAACCTCCTACGAGCAGTACTTC,CASRRGAISSTSYEQYF
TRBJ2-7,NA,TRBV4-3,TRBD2,TGCGCCAGCAGCCAAGACTGGGTGCGGGAGGGATCCCTCTACGAGCAGTACTTC,CASSQDWVREGSLYEQYF
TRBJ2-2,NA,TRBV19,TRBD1,TGTGCCAGTAGTACCGGTTGGGACAGGGTTGGAACCGGGGAGCTGTTTTTT,CASSTGWDRVGTGELFF
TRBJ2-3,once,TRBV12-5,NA,TGTGCTAGTGGTTTGGATTCAGGGTCCACGCAGTATTTT,CASGLDSGSTQYF
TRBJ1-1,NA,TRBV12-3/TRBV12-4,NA,TGTGCCAGCAGTTTAAAGGTGCGCACTGAAGCTTTCTTT,CASSLKVRTEAFF
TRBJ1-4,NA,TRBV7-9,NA,TGTGCCAGCAGCCGGACGGGGGGCGATGAAAAACTGTTTTTT,CASSRTGGDEKLFF
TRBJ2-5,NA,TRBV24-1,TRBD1,TGTGCCACCAGTGATGGTCAGGGGGCGGGGGAGACCCAGTACTTC,CATSDGQGAGETQYF
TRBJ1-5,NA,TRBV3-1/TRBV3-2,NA,TGTGCCAGCAGCCAAGAAGTTAATCAGCCCCAGCATTTT,CASSQEVNQPQHF
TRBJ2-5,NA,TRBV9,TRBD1,TGTGCCAGCAGCGTAGGGGGACAGGGGCAAGAGACCCAGTACTTC,CASSVGGQGQETQYF
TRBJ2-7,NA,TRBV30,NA,TGTGCCTGGAGTGAGGGCGGGGACTACGAGCAGTACTTC,CAWSEGGDYEQYF
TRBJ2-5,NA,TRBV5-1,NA,TGCGCCAGCAGCTTGTCGGGCAACCAAGAGACCCAGTACTTC,CASSLSGNQETQYF
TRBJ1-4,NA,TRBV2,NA,TGTGCCAGCAAACCCGACGGCGAAAAACTGTTTTTT,CASKPDGEKLFF
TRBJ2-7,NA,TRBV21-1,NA,TGTGCCAGCAACAAAGGAAGGCTAGCGGACTCCTACGAGCAGTACTTC,CASNKGRLADSYEQYF
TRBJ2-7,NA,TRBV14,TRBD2,TGTGCCAGCAGCCCTCCCCGGGGGGTTTTGGCCTACGAGCAGTACTTC,CASSPPRGVLAYEQYF
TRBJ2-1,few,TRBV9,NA,TGTGCCAGCAGCGTAGCTTTGGGACCCTACAATGAGCAGTTCTTC,CASSVALGPYNEQFF
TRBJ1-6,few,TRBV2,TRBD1,TGTGCCAGCACCGGGACAGGAGGGGGTAATTCACCCCTCCACTTT,CASTGTGGGNSPLHF
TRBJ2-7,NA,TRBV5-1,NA,TGCGCCAGCAGCTCCACCCGGGTCGAGCAGTACTTC,CASSSTRVEQYF
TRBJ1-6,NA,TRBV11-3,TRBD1,TGTGCCAGCAGCTTAGGCGCGGGACAGAATAATTCACCCCTCCACTTT,CASSLGAGQNNSPLHF
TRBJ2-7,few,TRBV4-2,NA,TGTGCCAGCAGCCAACGGGACGGAGCCTACGAGCAGTACTTC,CASSQRDGAYEQYF
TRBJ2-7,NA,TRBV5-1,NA,TGCGCCAGCAGCCCAACGACTCTGAGCTCCTACGAGCAGTACTTC,CASSPTTLSSYEQYF
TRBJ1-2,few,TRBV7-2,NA,TGTGCCAGCAGCTTAGCGATAGACAGATCGCTTTATGGCTACACCTTC,CASSLAIDRSLYGYTF
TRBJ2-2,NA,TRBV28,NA,TGTGCCAGCAGTTCGACCGGGACAAGGGGCACCGGGGAGCTGTTTTTT,CASSSTGTRGTGELFF
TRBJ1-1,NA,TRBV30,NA,TGTGCCTGGAGTGATTTCGCTGAAGCTTTCTTT,CAWSDFAEAFF